This passage covers 6 T cell receptor beta chains from one sample sequenced in a study of T cell responses to AZD1222 COVID-19 vaccine. Libraries were prepared by immunoSEQ multiplex PCR; TCRdb keeps only in-frame clonotypes and omits some of them. Of 100,000 to 130,000 clones in the sample, just over 85% are singletons; the top ten hold 3.3%. The sequencing here drew on peripheral blood, taken on day 0 of AZD1222 vaccination. Receptors originate from an adult in good health.

This chain uses TRBV29-1 with TRBJ1-1; 7 bases are a match to TRBD1. CDR3 length: 13 residues. V gave up 7 bases and J gave up 0 bases; unmatched junction bases: 5. CDR1 SQVTM and CDR2 ANQGSEA come from the germline V gene. The CDR3 bases are TGCAGCGCTGGGGACAGCATGAACACTGAAGCTTTCTTT. As protein: CSAGDSMNTEAFF.

This clone was counted a few times. The chain couples TRBV12-3 or TRBV12-4 to TRBJ1-2, with D unresolved. V dropped 3 bases and J dropped 2 bases, with 7 bases sitting between them. This CDR3 spans 13 amino acids. This CDR3 reads CASSFGQNYGYTF. The CDR3 DNA reads TGTGCCAGCAGTTTTGGCCAAAACTATGGCTACACCTTC.

This chain uses TRBV5-4 with TRBJ1-5; 9 nucleotides agree with TRBD1. The germline V gene encodes CDR1 SGHNT and CDR2 YYREEE (reference sequence). This CDR3 has 16 residues. V was pared by 1 base and J by 6 bases, with 8 bases of the junction left unmatched. The CDR3 coding sequence is TGTGCCAGCAGCTTGACCACAGGGGGCTCTCGTCAGCCCCAGCATTTT. It encodes CASSLTTGGSRQPQHF.

The CDR3 DNA reads as TGCGCCAGCAGCTTCACACGCTACTACGAGCAGTACTTC. Amino acids: CASSFTRYYEQYF. The chain has TRBV5-1 and TRBJ2-7; no firm D call. This CDR3 is built from 13 residues. Germline loops: CDR1 SGHRS, CDR2 YFSETQ. Trimming shortened V by 2 bases and J by 3 bases, and 9 bases separated the two germline ends.

The chain is built from TRBV4-1 and TRBJ1-3; D remains ambiguous. Germline values: CDR1 MGHRA, CDR2 YSYEKL. V lost 5 bases to trimming and J lost 4 bases, with 18 bases between them. This CDR3 contains 16 residues. The CDR3 loop reads CASSNWPGETGNTIYF. CDR3 sequence (DNA): TGCGCCAGCAGCAATTGGCCCGGGGAGACCGGAAACACCATATATTTT.

The rearrangement uses TRBV12-3 or TRBV12-4 and TRBJ2-1; the D call may be TRBD1 or TRBD2 (5 bases each). V dropped 1 base and J dropped 8 bases, with 9 bases sitting between them. The CDR3 has 13 amino acids. CDR3 sequence reads: CASSLGRGDEQFF. CDR3 bases: TGTGCCAGCAGTTTAGGGCGAGGGGATGAGCAGTTCTTC.